The rows below give T cell receptor beta chains drawn from one sample of a study of OX40 agonist ivuxolimab in advanced cancers. Clones were sequenced by immunoSEQ multiplex PCR, and TCRdb holds only the in-frame ones, with some missing. The repertoire holds about 58,000 clones, with about 79% as singletons. Here the sequenced sample was CD4+ or CD8+ T cells sorted from blood, taken in a trial of the OX40 agonist ivuxolimab. These receptors were obtained from an adult with an advanced solid tumor such as melanoma, head and neck, liver or kidney cancer. The CDR3 runs from the conserved cysteine through the conserved F or W. Each record gives: V gene, J gene, clone size, D gene, CDR3 DNA, CDR3 protein. D genes are given only for firm matches. Only some rows state a clone size, as once, few, many or a class for expanded clones.

TRBV5-1	TRBJ1-4	NA	NA	TGCGCCAGCAGCTTGTATGGGGGCGCTAATGAAAAACTGTTTTTT	CASSLYGGANEKLFF
TRBV6-1	TRBJ2-1	NA	NA	TGTGCCAGCAGGACAGAGGGTGGGGGGCAGTTCTTC	CASRTEGGGQFF
TRBV10-3	TRBJ1-1	NA	NA	TGTGCCATCAGTGAGGCGAACGGTGAAGCTTTCTTT	CAISEANGEAFF
TRBV7-2	TRBJ2-5	NA	TRBD1	TGTGCCAGCAGCTTAGCCGGTCCGGGACAGGGGGAAGAGACCCAGTACTTC	CASSLAGPGQGEETQYF
TRBV6-5	TRBJ2-7	NA	NA	TGTGCCAGCAGTTACTCAGGGGGGAGATCCTACGAGCAGTACTTC	CASSYSGGRSYEQYF
TRBV19	TRBJ2-3	NA	TRBD2	TGTGCCAGTACCCTGCGGGGGGGGAGCACAGATACGCAGTATTTT	CASTLRGGSTDTQYF
TRBV5-4	TRBJ1-2	NA	NA	TGTGCCAGCAGCCAAGCTCAAGGGGTTGCCCCTCTTGATGGCTACACCTTC	CASSQAQGVAPLDGYTF
TRBV7-2	TRBJ1-4	NA	NA	TGTGCCAGCAGCCCCCGAAGGCACCCCTGGAACTCAACTAATGAAAAACTGTTTTTT	CASSPRRHPWNSTNEKLFF
TRBV11-2	TRBJ1-1	NA	NA	TGTGCCAGCAGCTTAGTGGGACGAGGAGGGAACACTGAAGCTTTCTTT	CASSLVGRGGNTEAFF
TRBV11-3	TRBJ1-2	NA	NA	TGTGCCAGCAGCACCGGGACGCTGAACTATGGCTACACCTTC	CASSTGTLNYGYTF
TRBV19	TRBJ1-3	NA	NA	TGTGCCAGTAGACAGGGCGCCTCTGGAAACACCATATATTTT	CASRQGASGNTIYF
TRBV27	TRBJ1-1	once	NA	TGTGCCGGCAGTCCTCGAAGGCTCACTGAAGCTTTCTTT	CAGSPRRLTEAFF
TRBV9	TRBJ1-2	NA	TRBD1	TGTGCCAGCAGCGTAATGGGACAGGGGCACTATGGCTACACCTTC	CASSVMGQGHYGYTF
TRBV30	TRBJ1-3	once	NA	TGTGCCTGGAGTGTCCGCCGGGGTAGTGTTATCGGAAACACCATATATTTT	CAWSVRRGSVIGNTIYF
TRBV28	TRBJ2-7	once	TRBD2	TGTGCCAGCAGTCAGACTAGCGGGGGCTCCTACGAGCAGTACTTC	CASSQTSGGSYEQYF
TRBV30	TRBJ1-3	NA	NA	TGTGCCTGGTTCAGCTCTGGAAACACCATATATTTT	CAWFSSGNTIYF
TRBV11-1	TRBJ1-1	once	TRBD1	TGTGCCAGCAGGGCTTCTCGGGGACAGGCTGAAGCTTTCTTT	CASRASRGQAEAFF
TRBV7-2	TRBJ2-6	NA	NA	TGTGCCAGCAGCTTATTCTCCGGGGCCAACGTCCTGACTTTC	CASSLFSGANVLTF
TRBV4-3	TRBJ2-3	NA	TRBD2	TGCGCCAGCAGCCAAGGTGTTCTAGCGGGGGCCAGCACAGATACGCAGTATTTT	CASSQGVLAGASTDTQYF
TRBV7-8	TRBJ2-7	NA	NA	TGTGCCAGCAGCTTAGGCAGGGATGCCTACGAGCAGTACTTC	CASSLGRDAYEQYF
TRBV4-1	TRBJ1-1	NA	NA	TGCGCCAGCAGCCAAGTAGGGGGGCTATGGACTGAAGCTTTCTTT	CASSQVGGLWTEAFF
TRBV18	TRBJ2-6	once	NA	TGTGCCAGCTCACCTCGACAGCCTGGGGCCAACGTCCTGACTTTC	CASSPRQPGANVLTF
TRBV9	TRBJ1-1	NA	NA	TGTGCCAGCAGCGGAGCCGGACAGCTGAACACTGAAGCTTTCTTT	CASSGAGQLNTEAFF
TRBV7-9	TRBJ2-3	NA	NA	TGTGCCAGCAGCTTAGCCGGGACTAGCACAGATACGCAGTATTTT	CASSLAGTSTDTQYF